This TCR beta chain was obtained from a study of CD8 T cells in Susac syndrome. Reverse transcription of roughly 0.45 to 1 ug RNA was performed with random hexamers. The authors amplified TCR beta CDR3 across 54 Vbeta and 13 Jbeta using immunoSEQ multiplex PCR. TCRdb ran MiXCR on the immunoSEQ multiplex PCR reads and lists one entry per CDR3 protein. This table has some 68,000 distinct CDR3 sequences, about 92% appearing once. The germline CDR1 and CDR2 sequences are SGHRS and YFSETQ. The CDR3 runs to 15 residues. Trimming took 3 bases from V and 0 from J, leaving 12 bases between them. Sequencing targeted TCR beta in blood CD8+ and CD4+ T cells. Purification of the CD8+ and CD4+ T cells relied on negative isolation, and TEMRA cells underwent FACS enrichment. Study-wide findings and caveats: When the CD4+ T cell repertoires of patients with Susac syndrome were examined, they did not show any clonal expansion.

About this clonotype: Antigen: not known.

Sequencing used CD4+ T cells from PBMCs. The chain joins TRBV5-1 to TRBJ1-2, with D tentatively TRBD1 (5 bases). The TCR comes from a human donor with Susac syndrome. This chain's CDR3 is CASSSLDSSNYGYTF. CDR3 sequence (DNA): TGCGCCAGCAGCTCGTTAGACAGCTCTAACTATGGCTACACCTTC.